Each of the 32 T cell receptor beta chains below was sequenced from the same sample in a study of cytomegalovirus exposure and HLA in healthy donors. PCR used 60 Vbeta primers and 13 Jbeta primers. Repertoires were generated with immunoSEQ multiplex PCR, while TCRdb's copy carries only in-frame clones and drops some. Among approximately 110,000 clones, around 74% were seen once, and the ten largest hold about 4.4%. Sequencing input: PBMCs. These receptors all come from a woman in her 50s in good health and CMV-seropositive.

This clone appeared a few times. This chain links TRBV28 with TRBJ2-7; 7 bases agree with TRBD1. In germline, CDR1 is MDHEN, CDR2 SYDVKM. The CDR3 spans 15 residues. J gave up 3 bases and V 6 bases, and 11 bases lay outside the gene matches. The CDR3 coding sequence is TGTGCCAGCAGAGTACAAGGGGGCCGAGGCTACGAGCAGTACTTC. Translated: CASRVQGGRGYEQYF.

The chain joins TRBV10-3 to TRBJ2-3; the D gene is possibly TRBD2 (5 bases). Germline CDR1 reads ENHRY; CDR2 reads SYGVKD. The CDR3 is made up of 16 amino acids. V was cut by 3 bases and J by 3 bases, with 16 bases left in between. The CDR3 here is CAISDPTTWETDTQYF. Written as DNA, the CDR3 is TGTGCCATCAGTGACCCTACCACGTGGGAGACAGATACGCAGTATTTT.

This clone was observed a single time. The V call is TRBV21-1, the J call TRBJ2-5; the table names TRBD1, a call not compared with the DNA. TRBV21-1 is given as a pseudogene. This CDR3 region has 14 residues. The CDR3: CASSNGTGAETQYF. The CDR3 DNA reads as TGTGCCAGCAGCAATGGGACAGGGGCGGAGACCCAGTACTTC.

V and J are TRBV30 and TRBJ1-3; 7 bases match TRBD1. Germline CDR1 is GTSNPN and CDR2 is SVGIG (reference sequence). This CDR3 comprises 14 residues. J gave up 0 bases and V 7 bases, and 6 bases lay outside the gene matches. The CDR3 DNA sequence: TGTGCCTCAAAATGGGACAGCTCTGGAAACACCATATATTTT. Encoded protein: CASKWDSSGNTIYF.

V gene TRBV10-3 combines with J gene TRBJ1-1; D gene uncertain. Germline-derived CDR1 and CDR2 are ENHRY and SYGVKD. The CDR3 is 13 amino acids. Trimming removed 6 bases at V and 1 base at J, with 9 bases between. The CDR3 bases are TGTGCCATCAGGAGGGTTGGGAACACTGAAGCTTTCTTT. Translated, it gives CAIRRVGNTEAFF.

This clone appeared a few times. This chain uses TRBV19 with TRBJ1-2; D is uncertain. CDR1 and CDR2 (germline): LNHDA, SQIVND (reference sequence). The V end was cut by 7 bases, the J end by 4 bases, with 10 bases between. The length of the CDR3 is 12 residues. CDR3 bases: TGTGCCAGTAACGAGCAAATCTATGGCTACACCTTC. Amino acid sequence: CASNEQIYGYTF.

This sequence joins TRBV29-1 and TRBJ1-4; 7 nucleotides align to TRBD1. The CDR3 contains 13 residues. The V gene's germline CDR1 is SQVTM and CDR2 ANQGSEA. Unmatched junction bases numbered 8, after V lost 7 bases and J lost 6 bases. This CDR3 is CSGGQGVDEKLFF. Here the CDR3 DNA reads TGCAGCGGGGGTCAGGGGGTAGATGAAAAACTGTTTTTT.

The rearrangement uses TRBV6-4 and TRBJ2-3; maybe TRBD1 (6 bases). Per germline, CDR1 MRHNA and CDR2 SNTAGT. Trimming took off 3 bases at V and 6 bases at J, with 16 bases between the two ends. The CDR3 extends over 15 amino acids. In nucleotides, the CDR3 is TGTGCCAGCAGTGAGGATTCAGGGGCGCCCGATACGCAGTATTTT. This encodes CASSEDSGAPDTQYF.

The genes are TRBV19 and TRBJ2-7; TRBD2 aligns across 10 bases. Germline values: CDR1 LNHDA, CDR2 SQIVND (reference sequence). V was pared by 6 bases and J by 5 bases, with 7 bases of the junction left unmatched. The CDR3 contains 14 residues. The chain's CDR3 is CASSERGGRNEQYF. The CDR3 DNA reads TGTGCCAGTAGCGAGCGGGGGGGCAGGAACGAGCAGTACTTC.

This clone was detected a few times. The J gene is TRBJ2-7, the V gene TRBV11-2; 7 bases fit TRBD2. The CDR3 contains 14 residues. The J segment lost 0 bases and the V segment lost 1 base, leaving 0 bases of the junction unmatched. CDR1 SGHAT and CDR2 FQNNGV come from the germline V gene. The CDR3 protein is CASSLGGGSYEQYF. The CDR3 DNA is TGTGCCAGCAGCTTAGGCGGGGGCTCCTACGAGCAGTACTTC.

The V call is TRBV11-3, the J call TRBJ2-3; 9 nucleotides agree with TRBD1. CDR3 size: 16 residues. CDR1 is SGHNT, CDR2 YENEEA, per germline. V was pared by 1 base and J by 5 bases, with 7 bases of the junction left unmatched. The CDR3 region is CASSLGDRASKDTQYF. In DNA form, the CDR3 reads TGTGCCAGCAGCTTAGGGGACAGGGCTTCGAAAGATACGCAGTATTTT.

Here the CDR3 DNA reads TGTGCCAGCAGCATGACAGGGGGAAGTTATCAGCCCCAGCATTTT. Translating it yields CASSMTGGSYQPQHF. The chain couples TRBV6-5 to TRBJ1-5; TRBD1 agrees at 9 bases. V trimming: 6 bases; J trimming: 5 bases; junction bases outside the gene matches: 8. Germline V gene lookup returns CDR1 MNHEY and CDR2 SVGAGI. This CDR3 has 15 amino acids.

The CDR3 region has the DNA TGTGCCAGCAGCCTGAGCGTGAGCTCCTACAATGAGCAGTTCTTC. Translated: CASSLSVSSYNEQFF. J is TRBJ2-1 and V is TRBV2; D gene uncertain. V shed 6 bases and J shed 0 bases, with 12 bases lying between them. CDR1 is SNHLY and CDR2 is FYNNEI in the germline V gene. CDR3 length: 15 amino acids.

J is TRBJ2-4 and V is TRBV7-9; a weak D match, TRBD1 (5 bases). V lost 3 bases to trimming and J lost 1 base, with 13 bases between them. This CDR3 is built from 16 residues. Germline assignment: CDR1 SEHNR and CDR2 FQNEAQ (reference sequence). The CDR3 bases are TGTGCCAGCAGCTTTGTGACAGCCCAGGCCAAAAACATTCAGTACTTC. Protein: CASSFVTAQAKNIQYF.

V and J are TRBV2 and TRBJ2-1; D might be TRBD2 (6 bases). CDR1 is SNHLY and CDR2 is FYNNEI in the germline V gene. The CDR3 sequence is 14 residues long. Trimming removed 6 bases from V and 1 base from J, with 10 bases in between. CDR3 region: CASRVAASYNEQFF. For the CDR3, the DNA is TGTGCCAGCAGGGTAGCGGCTTCCTACAATGAGCAGTTCTTC.

The chain links TRBV6-6 to TRBJ1-1, with D unresolved. The CDR3 has 11 amino acids. Looked up from germline, CDR1 is MNHNY and CDR2 is SVGAGI (reference sequence). Trimming took 2 bases from V and 9 from J, leaving 7 bases between them. CDR3 protein: CASSYGPKAFF. CDR3 in DNA: TGTGCCAGCAGTTACGGGCCGAAAGCTTTCTTT.

The chain's CDR3 is CASSRDSGANVLTF. CDR3 in DNA: TGCGCCAGCAGTCGGGACTCTGGGGCCAACGTCCTGACTTTC. The chain has TRBV5-1 and TRBJ2-6; D is perhaps TRBD2 (5 bases). The CDR3 spans 14 residues. Per the germline V gene, CDR1 is SGHRS and CDR2 is YFSETQ. Trimming pared 5 bases from V and 0 bases from J, leaving 6 bases between.

This clone was seen a handful of times. The chain is built from TRBV6-1 and TRBJ1-5; TRBD1 might be the D (5 bases). The germline V and J ends were trimmed by 8 bases and 3 bases, with 11 bases remaining between them. Germline-derived CDR1 and CDR2 are MNHNS and SASEGT. The CDR3 is 13 residues long. DNA of the CDR3: TGTGCCAGCGGGGAGGGGACCAATCAGCCCCAGCATTTT. Protein product: CASGEGTNQPQHF.

The chain combines TRBV2 with TRBJ1-4; 7 nucleotides line up with TRBD1. The germline V gene encodes CDR1 SNHLY and CDR2 FYNNEI. The CDR3 runs to 19 residues. After removal of 4 bases from V and 0 bases from J, the junction contained 14 bases not matched to a gene. CDR3 coding DNA: TGTGCCAGCAGTGCGGGATATGGGACAGTTGGAGCAACTAATGAAAAACTGTTTTTT. It encodes CASSAGYGTVGATNEKLFF. Full variable domain (outside the CDR3, taken from reference TRBV2 and TRBJ1-4): EPEVTQTPSHQVTQMGQEVILRCVPISNHLYFYWYRQILGQKVEFLVSFYNNEISEKSEIFDDQFSVERPDGSNFTLKIRSTKLEDSAMYFCASSAGYGTVGATNEKLFFGSGTQLSVL.

The gene calls are TRBV11-2 and TRBJ2-7, with 8 bases that match TRBD1. J gave up 3 bases and V 1 base, and 5 bases lay outside the gene matches. The CDR3 sequence is 15 residues long. Germline loops: CDR1 SGHAT, CDR2 FQNNGV. Written as DNA, the CDR3 is TGTGCCAGCAGCTTAGTTGCAGGGGGCATCTACGAGCAGTACTTC. It is translated as CASSLVAGGIYEQYF.

This clone was counted once. The genes are TRBV6-1 and TRBJ2-1; a weak D match, TRBD1 (8 bases). Trimming left V 1 base short and J 0 bases short, with 19 bases between. In germline, CDR1 is MNHNS, CDR2 SASEGT. There are 19 residues in the CDR3. Here the CDR3 DNA reads TGTGCCAGCAGTGAAGAGGGGGGGGGACAGGAAAGCTCCTACAATGAGCAGTTCTTC. Translating gives CASSEEGGGQESSYNEQFF.

Turning to this clone: The same CDR3 can be traced to other DNA sequences in this sample. The V and J genes are TRBV5-4 and TRBJ2-1; D call uncertain. The length of the CDR3 is 15 residues. In germline, CDR1 is SGHNT, CDR2 YYREEE (reference sequence). The V end was cut by 2 bases, the J end by 4 bases, with 13 bases between. The CDR3 here is CASSFAGAVYNEQFF. The DNA of the CDR3 is TGTGCCAGCAGCTTTGCAGGCGCCGTGTACAATGAGCAGTTCTTC.

This clone was seen a few times. The genes are TRBV7-6 and TRBJ1-5, with D maybe TRBD1 (5 bases). Germline CDR1 reads SGHVS; CDR2 reads FNYEAQ. V was cut by 5 bases and J by 9 bases, with 8 bases left in between. The CDR3 consists of 11 residues. The CDR3 protein is CASSPGGPQHF. The CDR3 DNA reads as TGTGCCAGCAGCCCCGGGGGGCCCCAGCATTTT.

A remark on this clone: The junction does not match germline at one end; this may be a read error. The chain links TRBV6-1 to TRBJ1-3; maybe TRBD1 (5 bases). CDR1 MNHNS and CDR2 SASEGT come from the germline V gene. The CDR3 runs to 17 residues. The CDR3 sequence is CASSEALGLGPGNTTYF. Written as DNA, the CDR3 is TGTGCCAGCAGTGAAGCTCTAGGATTGGGGCCTGGAAACACCACATATTTT.

The chain is built from TRBV19 and TRBJ2-3; 7 nucleotides align to TRBD2. This CDR3 region has 16 residues. Germline loops: CDR1 LNHDA, CDR2 SQIVND (reference sequence). Trimming at V came to 3 bases and at J to 0 bases, leaving 6 bases not matched to a gene. The CDR3, as DNA: TGTGCCAGTAGTATCCAGGGAGGGGCTAGCACAGATACGCAGTATTTT. Protein sequence: CASSIQGGASTDTQYF.

This clone was seen just once. The V and J genes are TRBV2 and TRBJ2-7; TRBD2 agrees at 13 bases. The germline V gene encodes CDR1 SNHLY and CDR2 FYNNEI. V shed 6 bases and J 7 bases; nucleotides not matched to a gene: 6. CDR3 length equals 14 residues. The CDR3 nucleotides read TGTGCCAGCAGGCGACTAGCGGGGGGTGGAGAGCAGTACTTC. Translating it yields CASRRLAGGGEQYF.

This chain joins TRBV27 and TRBJ1-2; D remains ambiguous. The CDR3 is made up of 13 amino acids. Trimming took off 2 bases at V and 3 bases at J, with 7 bases between the two ends. Germline CDR1 reads MNHEY; CDR2 reads SMNVEV (reference sequence). The CDR3 reads CASSLREDYGYTF. The CDR3 bases are TGTGCCAGCAGTTTAAGAGAGGACTATGGCTACACCTTC.

This clone was counted once. The V and J genes are TRBV19 and TRBJ2-3; a possible D gene is TRBD2 (6 bases). V gave up 6 bases and J gave up 3 bases, with 16 bases separating them. The CDR3 consists of 15 residues. Germline lookup yields CDR1 LNHDA and CDR2 SQIVND (reference sequence). Here the CDR3 reads CASRGWGRGTDTQYF. The CDR3 coding sequence is TGTGCCAGTAGGGGGTGGGGACGGGGGACAGATACGCAGTATTTT. The full variable domain, in which reference TRBV19 and TRBJ2-3 provide the parts outside the CDR3, is DGGITQSPKYLFRKEGQNVTLSCEQNLNHDAMYWYRQDPGQGLRLIYYSQIVNDFQKGDIAEGYSVSREKKESFPLTVTSAQKNPTAFYLCASRGWGRGTDTQYFGPGTRLTVL.

This clone showed up just a few times. The CDR3 nucleotides are TGTGCCAGCAGTCCCGGGACAGGGACTCCGGATACGCAGTATTTT. Encoded protein: CASSPGTGTPDTQYF. J is TRBJ2-3 and V is TRBV7-6; 9 nucleotides agree with TRBD1. CDR1 SGHVS and CDR2 FNYEAQ come from the germline V gene. There are 15 residues in the CDR3. Trimming cost V 6 bases and J 6 bases; bases outside gene matches: 10.

In its sample, this clone was seen a few times. The V and J genes are TRBV30 and TRBJ1-6, with D perhaps matching TRBD1 (6 bases). The CDR3 extends over 13 amino acids. Germline V gene lookup returns CDR1 GTSNPN and CDR2 SVGIG (reference sequence). The V and J ends lost 0 bases and 15 bases respectively, with 15 bases between them. The CDR3: CAWSVMGQGRLHF. The DNA for the CDR3 is TGTGCCTGGAGTGTAATGGGTCAGGGGCGCCTCCACTTT.

This chain uses TRBV5-1 with TRBJ2-3; 10 bases map to TRBD1. Per the germline V gene, CDR1 is SGHRS and CDR2 is YFSETQ. The ends lost 0 bases at V and 1 base at J; junction bases unmatched: 2. The CDR3 consists of 16 residues. CDR3 DNA: TGCGCCAGCAGCTTGGAGGGACAGGGGCGCACAGATACGCAGTATTTT. This gives the protein CASSLEGQGRTDTQYF. Full variable domain (outside the CDR3, taken from reference TRBV5-1 and TRBJ2-3): KAGVTQTPRYLIKTRGQQVTLSCSPISGHRSVSWYQQTPGQGLQFLFEYFSETQRNKGNFPGRFSGRQFSNSRSEMNVSTLELGDSALYLCASSLEGQGRTDTQYFGPGTRLTVL.

This clone is a singleton in its sample. The J gene is TRBJ2-7, the V gene TRBV19, with 7 bases fitting TRBD2. V shed 5 bases and J 1 base; nucleotides not matched to a gene: 8. The V gene's germline CDR1 is LNHDA and CDR2 SQIVND (reference sequence). This CDR3 contains 15 residues. CDR3 sequence reads: CASSDWGRGSYEQYF. CDR3 bases: TGTGCCAGTAGTGACTGGGGGAGGGGATCCTACGAGCAGTACTTC.